The clone carrying this TCR beta chain has just a few counts. What it recognizes is unknown. This CDR3 contains 16 residues. Looked up from germline, CDR1 is SGHVS and CDR2 is FQNEAQ. This sample is part of a study of post-analysis software for immune sequencing data. Built from TCR beta cDNA, the libraries had unique molecular identifiers in them. A single record per CDR3 protein comes from TCRdb applying MiXCR to the PCR reads. The data show about 760,000 distinct CDR3 sequences, 25% to 30% seen once. The study's findings and limits: Roughly five TRBV segments, including TRBV5-6, TRBV5-1 and TRBV20-1, were more frequent in patients than controls.

The rearrangement joins TRBV7-8 to TRBJ2-5; tentatively, D is TRBD2 (5 bases). With the DNA end fitting TRBJ2-7 better, the J assignment may be wrong. The receptor's source is a girl aged 10 to 17 with multiple sclerosis. Sequenced input: blood. This CDR3 is CASSLGFGGRTYEQYF. The CDR3 DNA is TGTGCCAGCAGCTTAGGTTTTGGCGGGCGGACCTACGAGCAGTACTTC.